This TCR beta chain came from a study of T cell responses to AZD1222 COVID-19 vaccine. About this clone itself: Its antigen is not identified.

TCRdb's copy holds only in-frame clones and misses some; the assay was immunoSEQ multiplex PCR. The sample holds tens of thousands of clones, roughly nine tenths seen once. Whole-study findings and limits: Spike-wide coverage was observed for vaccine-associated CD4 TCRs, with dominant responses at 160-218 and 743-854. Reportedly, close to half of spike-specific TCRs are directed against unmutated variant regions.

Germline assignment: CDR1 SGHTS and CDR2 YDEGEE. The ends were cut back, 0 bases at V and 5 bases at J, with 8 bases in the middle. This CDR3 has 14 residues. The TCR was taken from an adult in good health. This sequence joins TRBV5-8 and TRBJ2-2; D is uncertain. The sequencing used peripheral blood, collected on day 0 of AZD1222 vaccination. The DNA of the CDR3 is TGTGCCAGCAGCTTGGAGCCCCGGACCGGGGAGCTGTTTTTT. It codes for CASSLEPRTGELFF. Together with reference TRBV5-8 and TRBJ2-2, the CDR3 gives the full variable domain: EAGVTQSPTHLIKTRGQQATLRCSPISGHTSVYWYQQALGLGLQFLLWYDEGEERNRGNFPPRFSGRQFPNYSSELNVNALELEDSALYLCASSLEPRTGELFFGEGSRLTVL.